Reported below is one T cell receptor beta chain. Its target is unknown. TCRdb re-called the RT-PCR reads through MiXCR, storing one row per CDR3 protein. The table lists hundreds of thousands of distinct CDR3 sequences, over 9.5% of them singletons. Trimming left V 4 bases short and J 0 bases short, with 5 bases between. The CDR3 sequence is 13 residues long. The V gene's germline CDR1 is SGHAT and CDR2 FQNNGV. The record originates from a study of response to subunit inactivated influenza vaccine. Study-wide findings and caveats: Authors suggested seasonal influenza vaccinations each recruit few new T cells.

The chain is built from TRBV11-2 and TRBJ2-3; D call uncertain. The sample consisted of PBMCs from blood, taken on the day of vaccination. This sequence originates from a man aged 45 to 65 who received an inactivated influenza vaccine. CDR3 nucleotide sequence: TGTGCCAGCAGCTCCATGAGCACAGATACGCAGTATTTT. It translates to CASSSMSTDTQYF.